This T cell receptor (beta chain) is drawn from a study of T cells in localized non-small cell lung cancer. The assay was immunoSEQ multiplex PCR, and TCRdb's table has in-frame clones only and misses some. The sample has approximately 35,000 clones; about 89% are singletons. The CDR3 extends over 15 amino acids. V lost 5 bases, J lost 0 bases, and 11 bases lay in between. The V gene's germline CDR1 is MNHNS and CDR2 SASEGT. Points on this clone: The target antigen is unknown.

Overall study findings and caveats: Adjacent lung exhibited a median of around 60 among the 100 most abundant tumor clones. Prolonged overall survival went with higher T cell density in the blood.

The sample was PBMCs, taken before any cancer treatment. This chain joins TRBV6-1 and TRBJ1-3, with D perhaps TRBD1 (5 bases). The sequence was obtained from a man aged 40 to 75 with stage II lung adenocarcinoma. The CDR3 spells CASSRDSNSGNTIYF. CDR3 nucleotides: TGTGCCAGCAGTCGGGACTCAAACTCTGGAAACACCATATATTTT.